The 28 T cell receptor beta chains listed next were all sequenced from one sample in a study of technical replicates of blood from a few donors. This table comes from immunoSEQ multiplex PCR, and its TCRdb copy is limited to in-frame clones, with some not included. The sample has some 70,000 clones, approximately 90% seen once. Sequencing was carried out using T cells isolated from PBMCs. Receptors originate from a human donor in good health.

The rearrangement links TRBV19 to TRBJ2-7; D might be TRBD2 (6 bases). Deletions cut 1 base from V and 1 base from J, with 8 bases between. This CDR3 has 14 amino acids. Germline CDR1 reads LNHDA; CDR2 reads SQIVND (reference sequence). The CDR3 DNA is TGTGCCAGTAGTATAGCGGGAGTTTCCTACGAGCAGTACTTC. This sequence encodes CASSIAGVSYEQYF.

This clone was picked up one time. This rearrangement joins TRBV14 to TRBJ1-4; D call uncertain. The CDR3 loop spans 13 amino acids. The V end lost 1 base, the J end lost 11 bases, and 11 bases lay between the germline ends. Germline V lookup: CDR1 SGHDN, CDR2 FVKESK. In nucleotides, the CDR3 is TGTGCCAGCAGCCAAGTTCTCAGTGGTAAACTGTTTTTT. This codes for CASSQVLSGKLFF.

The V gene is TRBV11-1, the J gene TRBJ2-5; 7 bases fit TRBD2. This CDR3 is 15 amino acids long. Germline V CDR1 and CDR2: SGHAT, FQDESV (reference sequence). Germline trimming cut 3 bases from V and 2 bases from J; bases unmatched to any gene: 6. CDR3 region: CASSFPSGVQETQYF. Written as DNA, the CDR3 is TGTGCCAGCAGCTTCCCCAGCGGGGTTCAAGAGACCCAGTACTTC.

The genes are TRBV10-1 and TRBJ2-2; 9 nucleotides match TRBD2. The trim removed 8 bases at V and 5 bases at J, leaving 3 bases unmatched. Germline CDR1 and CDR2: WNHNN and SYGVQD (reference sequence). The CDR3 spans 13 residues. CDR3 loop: CASGTSRTGELFF. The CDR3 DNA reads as TGCGCCAGCGGGACTAGCCGGACCGGGGAGCTGTTTTTT.

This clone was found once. For the CDR3, the DNA is TGTGCCAGCAGCTTAGCAGGGGGCATTGGCACAGATACGCAGTATTTT. Translating it yields CASSLAGGIGTDTQYF. The chain has TRBV7-9 and TRBJ2-3; the match to TRBD1 covers 7 bases. V lost 0 bases, J lost 1 base, and 4 bases stayed unmatched. The germline V gene encodes CDR1 SEHNR and CDR2 FQNEAQ (reference sequence). This CDR3 has 16 residues.

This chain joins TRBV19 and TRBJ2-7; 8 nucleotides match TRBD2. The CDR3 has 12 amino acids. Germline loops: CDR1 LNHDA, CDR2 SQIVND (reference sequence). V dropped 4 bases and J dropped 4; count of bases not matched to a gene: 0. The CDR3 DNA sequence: TGTGCCAGTAGTACGGGAGGGTACGAGCAGTACTTC. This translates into CASSTGGYEQYF.

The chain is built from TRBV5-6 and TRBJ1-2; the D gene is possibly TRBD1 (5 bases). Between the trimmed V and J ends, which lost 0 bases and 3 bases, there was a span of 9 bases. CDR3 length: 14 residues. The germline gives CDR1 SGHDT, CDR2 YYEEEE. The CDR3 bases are TGTGCCAGCAGCTTGGATCAGGGATACTATGGCTACACCTTC. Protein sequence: CASSLDQGYYGYTF.

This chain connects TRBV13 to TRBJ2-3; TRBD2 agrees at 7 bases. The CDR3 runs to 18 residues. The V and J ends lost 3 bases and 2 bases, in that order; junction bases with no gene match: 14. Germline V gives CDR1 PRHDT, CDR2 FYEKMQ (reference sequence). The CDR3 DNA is TGTGCCAGCAGCTTCAGTTTGTTCGGCGGGAGTGTCACAGATACGCAGTATTTT. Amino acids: CASSFSLFGGSVTDTQYF.

CDR3 DNA: TGTGCCAGCAGCTTACAAATAAGCGGGACTAGCGGGAGCCACAATGAGCAGTTCTTC. This encodes CASSLQISGTSGSHNEQFF. V usage is TRBV13 and J usage is TRBJ2-1; TRBD2 agrees at 14 bases. Germline CDR1 and CDR2: PRHDT and FYEKMQ (reference sequence). V lost 2 bases, J lost 5 bases, and 11 bases stayed unmatched. This CDR3 has 19 residues.

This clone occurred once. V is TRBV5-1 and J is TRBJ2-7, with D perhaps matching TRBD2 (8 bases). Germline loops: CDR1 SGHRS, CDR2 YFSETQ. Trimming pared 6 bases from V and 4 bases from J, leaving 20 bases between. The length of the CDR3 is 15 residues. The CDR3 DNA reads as TGCGCCAGCAACGGGGGGGACAGTACGGCTTACGAGCAGTACTTC. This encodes CASNGGDSTAYEQYF.

CDR3 DNA sequence: TGTGCCAGCAGCTTGGGGGGTCGCACCGGGGAGCTGTTTTTT. Amino acid sequence: CASSLGGRTGELFF. V and J are TRBV7-2 and TRBJ2-2, with D tentatively TRBD2 (6 bases). V lost 3 bases to trimming and J lost 4 bases, with 9 bases between them. Germline V gives CDR1 SGHTA, CDR2 FQGNSA. The CDR3 loop spans 14 amino acids.

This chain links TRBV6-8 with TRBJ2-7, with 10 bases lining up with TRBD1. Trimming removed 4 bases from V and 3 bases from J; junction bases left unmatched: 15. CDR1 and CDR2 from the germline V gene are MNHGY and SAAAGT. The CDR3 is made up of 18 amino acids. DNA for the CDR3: TGTGCCAGCAGTTGTCGGGACAGGGGTTTTGGAAACTACTACGAGCAGTACTTC. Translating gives CASSCRDRGFGNYYEQYF.

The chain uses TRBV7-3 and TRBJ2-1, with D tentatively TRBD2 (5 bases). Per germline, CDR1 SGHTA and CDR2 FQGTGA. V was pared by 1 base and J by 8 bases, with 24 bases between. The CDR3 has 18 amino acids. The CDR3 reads CASSLISTPENPEDEQFF. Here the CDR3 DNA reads TGTGCCAGCAGCTTAATAAGCACACCGGAAAACCCGGAGGATGAGCAGTTCTTC.

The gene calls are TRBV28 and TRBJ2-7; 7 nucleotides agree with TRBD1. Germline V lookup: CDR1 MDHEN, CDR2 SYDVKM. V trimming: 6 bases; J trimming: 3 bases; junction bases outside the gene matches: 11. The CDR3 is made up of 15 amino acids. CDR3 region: CASSPLAGTDYEQYF. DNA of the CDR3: TGTGCCAGCAGCCCACTCGCCGGGACAGACTACGAGCAGTACTTC.

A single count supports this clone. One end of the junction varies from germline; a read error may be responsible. This CDR3 is CASTPSTGTRENF. CDR3 sequence (DNA): TGTGCCAGCACCCCATCAACCGGGACTCGAGAAAACTTC. The chain joins TRBV11-2 to TRBJ2-7; perhaps TRBD2 as D (6 bases). This CDR3 has 13 amino acids. The germline V gene has CDR1 SGHAT and CDR2 FQNNGV.

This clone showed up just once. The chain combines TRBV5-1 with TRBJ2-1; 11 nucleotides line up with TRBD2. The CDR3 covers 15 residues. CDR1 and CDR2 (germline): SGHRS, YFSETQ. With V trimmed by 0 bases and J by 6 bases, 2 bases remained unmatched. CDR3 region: CASSLALAGGNEQFF. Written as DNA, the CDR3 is TGCGCCAGCAGCTTGGCTCTAGCGGGAGGCAATGAGCAGTTCTTC.

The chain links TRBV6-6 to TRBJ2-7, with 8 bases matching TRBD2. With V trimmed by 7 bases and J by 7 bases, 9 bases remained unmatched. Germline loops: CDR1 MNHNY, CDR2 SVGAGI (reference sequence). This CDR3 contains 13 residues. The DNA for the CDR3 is TGTGCCAGCAAAACTAGCGGCGTTGGAGAGCAGTACTTC. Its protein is CASKTSGVGEQYF.

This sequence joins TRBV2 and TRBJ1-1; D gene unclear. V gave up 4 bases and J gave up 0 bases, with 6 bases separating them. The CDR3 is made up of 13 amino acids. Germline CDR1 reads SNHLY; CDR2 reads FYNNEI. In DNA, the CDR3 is TGTGCCAGCAGTGCAGATATGAACACTGAAGCTTTCTTT. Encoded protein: CASSADMNTEAFF.

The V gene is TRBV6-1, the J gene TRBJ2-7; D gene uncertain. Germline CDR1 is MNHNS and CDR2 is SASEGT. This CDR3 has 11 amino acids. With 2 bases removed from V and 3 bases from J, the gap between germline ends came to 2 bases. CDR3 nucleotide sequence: TGTGCCAGCAGTGAATACTACGAGCAGTACTTC. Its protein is CASSEYYEQYF.

The CDR3 DNA sequence: TGTGCCAGCAGCTCGCGTTCGGGAGTGACAGGGCTGAGAGAGACCCAGTACTTC. Translation gives CASSSRSGVTGLRETQYF. This rearrangement joins TRBV7-2 to TRBJ2-5, with D maybe TRBD1 (7 bases). V shed 4 bases and J shed 4 bases, with 25 bases lying between them. Germline CDR1 is SGHTA and CDR2 is FQGNSA. This CDR3 region has 18 residues. The complete variable domain, with remaining parts taken from reference TRBV7-2 and TRBJ2-5, reads GAGVSQSPSNKVTEKGKDVELRCDPISGHTALYWYRQSLGQGLEFLIYFQGNSAPDKSGLPSDRFSAERTGGSVSTLTIQRTQQEDSAVYLCASSSRSGVTGLRETQYFGPGTRLLVL.

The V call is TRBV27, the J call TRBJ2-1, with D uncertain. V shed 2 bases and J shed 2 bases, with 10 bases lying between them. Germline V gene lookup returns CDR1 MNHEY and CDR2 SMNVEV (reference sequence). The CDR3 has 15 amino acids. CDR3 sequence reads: CASSLGQVTYNEQFF. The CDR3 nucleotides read TGTGCCAGCAGTTTAGGTCAGGTCACCTACAATGAGCAGTTCTTC.

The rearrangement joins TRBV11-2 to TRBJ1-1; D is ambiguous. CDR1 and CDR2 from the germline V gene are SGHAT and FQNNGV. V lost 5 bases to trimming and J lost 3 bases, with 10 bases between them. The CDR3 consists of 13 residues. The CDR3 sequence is CASSKIIDTEAFF. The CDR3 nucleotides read TGTGCCAGCAGCAAGATTATAGACACTGAAGCTTTCTTT.

The CDR3 region has the DNA TGCAGTGCCGGGGATTCCTACGAGCAGTACTTC. Translating gives CSAGDSYEQYF. This sequence joins TRBV20-1 and TRBJ2-7, with D possibly being TRBD2 (5 bases). Trimming cost V 6 bases and J 1 base, with 7 bases left between them. CDR3 length equals 11 residues. Germline assignment: CDR1 DFQATT and CDR2 SNEGSKA (reference sequence).

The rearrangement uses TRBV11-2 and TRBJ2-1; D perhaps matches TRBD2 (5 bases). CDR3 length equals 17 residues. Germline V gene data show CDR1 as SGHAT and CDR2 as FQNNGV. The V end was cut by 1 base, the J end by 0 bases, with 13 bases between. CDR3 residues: CASSLGDSVDSYNEQFF. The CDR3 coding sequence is TGTGCCAGCAGCTTAGGAGATAGCGTCGACTCCTACAATGAGCAGTTCTTC.

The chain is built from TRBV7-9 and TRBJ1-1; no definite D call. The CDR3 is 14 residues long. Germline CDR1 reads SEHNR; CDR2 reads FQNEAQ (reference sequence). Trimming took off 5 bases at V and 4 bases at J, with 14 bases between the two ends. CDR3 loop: CASSIRREATEAFF. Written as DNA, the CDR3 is TGTGCCAGCAGCATTAGACGAGAGGCCACTGAAGCTTTCTTT.

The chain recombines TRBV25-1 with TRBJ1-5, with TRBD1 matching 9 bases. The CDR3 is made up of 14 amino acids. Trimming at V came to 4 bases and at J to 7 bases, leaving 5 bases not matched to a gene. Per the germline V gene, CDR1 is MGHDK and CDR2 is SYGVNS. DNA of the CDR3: TGTGCCAGCAGTGGGACAGGGGCCGGGCAGCCCCAGCATTTT. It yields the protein CASSGTGAGQPQHF.

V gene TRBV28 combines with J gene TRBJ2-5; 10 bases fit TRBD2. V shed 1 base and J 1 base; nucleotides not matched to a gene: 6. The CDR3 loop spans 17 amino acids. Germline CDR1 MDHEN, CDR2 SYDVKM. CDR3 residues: CASSLFPAGGPQETQYF. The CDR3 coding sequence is TGTGCCAGCAGTTTATTCCCAGCGGGAGGGCCCCAAGAGACCCAGTACTTC. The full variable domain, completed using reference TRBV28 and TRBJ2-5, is DVKVTQSSRYLVKRTGEKVFLECVQDMDHENMFWYRQDPGLGLRLIYFSYDVKMKEKGDIPEGYSVSREKKERFSLILESASTNQTSMYLCASSLFPAGGPQETQYFGPGTRLLVL.

The CDR3 DNA sequence: TGTGCCAGCAGTCCCTCCCTCGGGAGGCGTACAGATACGCAGTATTTT. It encodes CASSPSLGRRTDTQYF. The gene calls are TRBV27 and TRBJ2-3; the match to TRBD2 covers 7 bases. In germline, CDR1 is MNHEY, CDR2 SMNVEV (reference sequence). Trimming took 5 bases from V and 3 from J; bases not matched to a gene: 11. The CDR3 runs to 16 residues.